The present T cell receptor (beta chain) was sequenced within a study of T cells in Graves' hyperthyroidism and ophthalmopathy. About the research overall: Upon initial diagnosis and before any treatment, peripheral blood was collected.

Exclusions: uncontrolled infection, other autoimmune disease, pregnancy, lactation. This sample holds PBMCs from 8 to 10 ml fresh peripheral blood. For this clonotype: The antigen is not known.

Broader study findings: Progression to ophthalmopathy was predicted a median of 6.5 months early.

TCR beta CDR3 regions were amplified from RNA transcripts. First-round RT-PCR with HTBI primers amplified the TCR CDR3 region. TCRdb analysed the multiplex PCR reads with MiXCR anew, one entry per CDR3 protein. The sample holds about 130,000 distinct CDR3 sequences, approximately 20% seen once. V lost 6 bases and J 1 base, leaving 13 bases between the germline ends. The CDR3 sequence is 15 residues long. Germline V gene sequence: CDR1 MNHEY, CDR2 SVGEGT. Sequencing input: blood. The source is a woman in her forties or fifties with Graves' hyperthyroidism that later progressed to Graves' ophthalmopathy. This rearrangement joins TRBV6-2 or TRBV6-3 to TRBJ2-1; the D call may be TRBD1 or TRBD2 (6 bases each). The CDR3 sequence is CASSGKGGSYNEQFF. The CDR3 DNA reads TGTGCCAGCAGCGGTAAGGGGGGATCCTACAATGAGCAGTTCTTC.